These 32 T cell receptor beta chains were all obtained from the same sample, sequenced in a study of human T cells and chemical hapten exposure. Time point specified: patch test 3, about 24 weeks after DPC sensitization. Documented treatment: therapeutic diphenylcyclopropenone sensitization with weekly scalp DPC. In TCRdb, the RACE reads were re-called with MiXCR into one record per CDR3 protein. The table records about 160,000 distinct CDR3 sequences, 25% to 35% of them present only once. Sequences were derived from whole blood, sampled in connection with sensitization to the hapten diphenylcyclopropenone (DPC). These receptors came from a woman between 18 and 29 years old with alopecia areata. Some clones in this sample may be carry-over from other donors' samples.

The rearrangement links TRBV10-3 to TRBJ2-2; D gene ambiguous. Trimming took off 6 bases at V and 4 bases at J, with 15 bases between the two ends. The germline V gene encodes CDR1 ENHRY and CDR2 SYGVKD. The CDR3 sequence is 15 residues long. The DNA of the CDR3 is TGTGCCATCAGGCCCACTTGGGGAATCACCGGGGAGCTGTTTTTT. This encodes CAIRPTWGITGELFF.

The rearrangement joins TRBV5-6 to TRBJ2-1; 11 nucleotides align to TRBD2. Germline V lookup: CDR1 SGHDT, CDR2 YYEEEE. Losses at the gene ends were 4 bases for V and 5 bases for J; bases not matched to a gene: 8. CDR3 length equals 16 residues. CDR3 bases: TGTGCCAGCAGCACTACACTAGCGGGGGCCCACAATGAGCAGTTCTTC. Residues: CASSTTLAGAHNEQFF.

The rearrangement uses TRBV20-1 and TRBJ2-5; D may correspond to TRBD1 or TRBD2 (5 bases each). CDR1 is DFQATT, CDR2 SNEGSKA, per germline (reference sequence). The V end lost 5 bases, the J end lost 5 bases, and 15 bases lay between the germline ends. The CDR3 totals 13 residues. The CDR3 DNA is TGCAGTGCTGTTTCCTGGGGCGGGGAGACCCAGTACTTC. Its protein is CSAVSWGGETQYF.

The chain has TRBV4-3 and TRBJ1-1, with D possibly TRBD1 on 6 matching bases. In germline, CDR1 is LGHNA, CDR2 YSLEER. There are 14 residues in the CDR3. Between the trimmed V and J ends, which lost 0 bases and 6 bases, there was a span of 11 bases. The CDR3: CASSQDRGSAEAFF. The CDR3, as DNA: TGCGCCAGCAGCCAAGACAGGGGATCGGCTGAAGCTTTCTTT.

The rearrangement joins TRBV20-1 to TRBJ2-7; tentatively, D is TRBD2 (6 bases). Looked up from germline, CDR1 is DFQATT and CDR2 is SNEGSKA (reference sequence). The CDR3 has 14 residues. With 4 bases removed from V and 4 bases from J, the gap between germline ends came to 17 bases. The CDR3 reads CSANPLVRGYEQYF. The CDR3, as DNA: TGCAGTGCTAATCCCTTAGTCCGGGGGTACGAGCAGTACTTC.

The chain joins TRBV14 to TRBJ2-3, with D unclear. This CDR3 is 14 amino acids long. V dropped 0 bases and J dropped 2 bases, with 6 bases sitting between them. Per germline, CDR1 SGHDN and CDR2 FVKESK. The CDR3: CASSQDYNTDTQYF. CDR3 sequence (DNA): TGTGCCAGCAGCCAAGATTACAACACAGATACGCAGTATTTT.

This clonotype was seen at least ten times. The CDR3 DNA follows: TGTGCCAGCAGCAAAGCTTGCGAATACGAGGCCTATGGCTACACCTTC. Its protein is CASSKACEYEAYGYTF. The rearrangement uses TRBV21-1 and TRBJ1-2. TRBV21-1 constitutes a pseudogene. This CDR3 is built from 16 residues.

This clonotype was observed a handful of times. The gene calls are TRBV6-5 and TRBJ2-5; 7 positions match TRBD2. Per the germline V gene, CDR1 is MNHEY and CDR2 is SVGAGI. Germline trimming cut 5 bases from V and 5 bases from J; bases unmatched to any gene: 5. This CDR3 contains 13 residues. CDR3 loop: CASSRRELETQYF. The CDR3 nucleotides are TGTGCCAGCAGTCGGCGGGAGTTGGAGACCCAGTACTTC.

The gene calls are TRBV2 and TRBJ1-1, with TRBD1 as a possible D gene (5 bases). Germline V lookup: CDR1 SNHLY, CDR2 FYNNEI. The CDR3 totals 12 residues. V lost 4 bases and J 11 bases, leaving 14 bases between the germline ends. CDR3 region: CASSVTGTPAFF. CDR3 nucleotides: TGTGCCAGCAGTGTGACCGGGACCCCGGCTTTCTTT.

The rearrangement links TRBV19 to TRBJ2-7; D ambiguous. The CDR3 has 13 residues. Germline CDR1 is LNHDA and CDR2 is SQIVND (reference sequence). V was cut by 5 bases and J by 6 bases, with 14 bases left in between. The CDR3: CASSGSGKVEQYF. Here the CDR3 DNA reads TGTGCCAGTAGTGGGTCTGGCAAGGTCGAGCAGTACTTC.

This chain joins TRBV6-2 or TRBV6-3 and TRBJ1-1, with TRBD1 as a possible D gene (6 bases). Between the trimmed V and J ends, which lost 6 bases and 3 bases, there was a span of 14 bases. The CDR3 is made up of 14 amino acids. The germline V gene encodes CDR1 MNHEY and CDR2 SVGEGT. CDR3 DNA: TGTGCCAGCAGGTTAACAGGGACGGACACTGAAGCTTTCTTT. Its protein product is CASRLTGTDTEAFF.

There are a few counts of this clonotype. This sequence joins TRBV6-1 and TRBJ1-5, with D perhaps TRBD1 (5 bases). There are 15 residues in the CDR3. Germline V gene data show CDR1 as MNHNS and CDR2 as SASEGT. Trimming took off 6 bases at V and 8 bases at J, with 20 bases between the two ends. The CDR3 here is CASRQEQAAAEPQHF. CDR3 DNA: TGTGCCAGCAGGCAGGAACAGGCTGCAGCTGAGCCCCAGCATTTT.

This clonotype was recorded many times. CDR3 region: CASSFGTSGYEQYF. The CDR3 DNA sequence: TGTGCCAGCAGTTTTGGGACTAGCGGCTACGAGCAGTACTTC. This sequence joins TRBV27 and TRBJ2-7, with 11 nucleotides matching TRBD2. The CDR3 contains 14 residues. The V and J ends lost 3 bases and 3 bases, in that order; junction bases with no gene match: 1. The germline gives CDR1 MNHEY, CDR2 SMNVEV (reference sequence).

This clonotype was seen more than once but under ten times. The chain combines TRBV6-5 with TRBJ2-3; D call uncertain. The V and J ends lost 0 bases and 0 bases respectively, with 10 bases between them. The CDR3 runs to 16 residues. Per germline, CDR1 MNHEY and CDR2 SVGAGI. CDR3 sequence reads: CASSYSELTSTDTQYF. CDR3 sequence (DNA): TGTGCCAGCAGTTACTCGGAACTGACGAGCACAGATACGCAGTATTTT.

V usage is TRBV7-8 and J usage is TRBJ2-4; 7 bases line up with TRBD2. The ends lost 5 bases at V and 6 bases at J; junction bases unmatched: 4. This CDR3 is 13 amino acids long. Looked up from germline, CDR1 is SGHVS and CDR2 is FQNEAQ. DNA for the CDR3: TGTGCCAGCAGCGCCGCTAGCGGAAACATTCAGTACTTC. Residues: CASSAASGNIQYF. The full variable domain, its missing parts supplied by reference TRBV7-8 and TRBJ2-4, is GAGVSQSPRYKVAKRGQDVALRCDPISGHVSLFWYQQALGQGPEFLTYFQNEAQLDKSGLPSDRFFAERPEGSVSTLKIQRTQQEDSAVYLCASSAASGNIQYFGAGTRLSVL.

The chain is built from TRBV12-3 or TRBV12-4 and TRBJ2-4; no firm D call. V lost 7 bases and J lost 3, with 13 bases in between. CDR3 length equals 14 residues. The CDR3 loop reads CASMPGPHKNIQYF. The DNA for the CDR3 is TGTGCCAGCATGCCGGGCCCCCACAAAAACATTCAGTACTTC.

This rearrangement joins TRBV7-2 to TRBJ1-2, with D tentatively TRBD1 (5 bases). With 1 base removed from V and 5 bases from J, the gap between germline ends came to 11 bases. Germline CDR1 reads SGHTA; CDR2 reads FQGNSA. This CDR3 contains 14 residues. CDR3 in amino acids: CASSLDGGRYGYTF. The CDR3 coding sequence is TGTGCCAGCAGCTTAGATGGGGGACGGTATGGCTACACCTTC.

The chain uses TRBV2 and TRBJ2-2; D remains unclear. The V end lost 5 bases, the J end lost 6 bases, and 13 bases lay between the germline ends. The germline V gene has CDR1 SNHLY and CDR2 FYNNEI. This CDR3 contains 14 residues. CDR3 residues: CASSRNQRSGELFF. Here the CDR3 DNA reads TGTGCCAGCAGTAGGAACCAAAGGTCCGGGGAGCTGTTTTTT.

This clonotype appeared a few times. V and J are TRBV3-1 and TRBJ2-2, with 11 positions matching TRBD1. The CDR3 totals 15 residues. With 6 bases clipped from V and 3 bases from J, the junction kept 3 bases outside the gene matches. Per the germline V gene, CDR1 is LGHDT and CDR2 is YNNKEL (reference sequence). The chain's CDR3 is CASRPGQGDTGELFF. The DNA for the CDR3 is TGTGCCAGCAGACCGGGACAGGGGGACACCGGGGAGCTGTTTTTT. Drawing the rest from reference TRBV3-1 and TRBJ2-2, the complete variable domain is DTAVSQTPKYLVTQMGNDKSIKCEQNLGHDTMYWYKQDSKKFLKIMFSYNNKELIINETVPNRFSPKSPDKAHLNLHINSLELGDSAVYFCASRPGQGDTGELFFGEGSRLTVL.

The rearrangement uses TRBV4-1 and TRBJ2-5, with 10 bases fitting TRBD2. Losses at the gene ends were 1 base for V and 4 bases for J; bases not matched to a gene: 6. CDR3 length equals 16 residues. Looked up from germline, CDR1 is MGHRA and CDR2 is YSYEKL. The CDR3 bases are TGCGCCAGCAGCCAAGTGCTTAGCGGGGGGACAGAGACCCAGTACTTC. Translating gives CASSQVLSGGTETQYF.

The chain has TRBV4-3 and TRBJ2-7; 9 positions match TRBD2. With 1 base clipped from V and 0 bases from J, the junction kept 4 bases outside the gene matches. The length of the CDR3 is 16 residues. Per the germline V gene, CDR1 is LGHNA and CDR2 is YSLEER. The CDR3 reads CASSQGAGLASYEQYF. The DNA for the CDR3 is TGCGCCAGCAGCCAAGGTGCGGGACTAGCCTCCTACGAGCAGTACTTC.

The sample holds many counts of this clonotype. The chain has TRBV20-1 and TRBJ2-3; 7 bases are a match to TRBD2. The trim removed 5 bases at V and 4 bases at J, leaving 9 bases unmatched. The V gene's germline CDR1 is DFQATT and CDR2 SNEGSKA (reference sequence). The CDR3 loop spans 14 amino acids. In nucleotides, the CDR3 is TGCAGTGCTGGAGGGCGAGCGGGGTCAGATACGCAGTATTTT. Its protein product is CSAGGRAGSDTQYF.

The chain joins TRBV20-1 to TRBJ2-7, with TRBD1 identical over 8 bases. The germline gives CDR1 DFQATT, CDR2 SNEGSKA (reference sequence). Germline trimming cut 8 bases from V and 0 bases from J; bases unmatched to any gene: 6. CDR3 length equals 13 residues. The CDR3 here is CSITGGSSYEQYF. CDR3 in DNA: TGCAGTATTACAGGGGGAAGCTCCTACGAGCAGTACTTC.

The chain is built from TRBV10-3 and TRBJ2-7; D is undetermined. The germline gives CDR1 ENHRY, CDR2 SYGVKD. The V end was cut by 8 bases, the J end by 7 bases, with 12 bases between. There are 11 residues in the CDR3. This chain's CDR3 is CAIGSLWEQYF. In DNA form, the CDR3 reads TGTGCCATCGGAAGTTTGTGGGAGCAGTACTTC.

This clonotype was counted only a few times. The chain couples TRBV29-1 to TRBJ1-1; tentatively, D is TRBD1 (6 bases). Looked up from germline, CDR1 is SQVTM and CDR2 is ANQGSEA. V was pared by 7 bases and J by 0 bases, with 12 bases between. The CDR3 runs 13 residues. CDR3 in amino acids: CSAWTEMNTEAFF. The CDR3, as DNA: TGCAGCGCTTGGACAGAGATGAACACTGAAGCTTTCTTT.

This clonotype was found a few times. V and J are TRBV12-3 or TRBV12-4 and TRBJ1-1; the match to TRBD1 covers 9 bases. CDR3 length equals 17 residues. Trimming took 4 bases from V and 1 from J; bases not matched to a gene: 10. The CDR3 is CASSSYFGTGTNTEAFF. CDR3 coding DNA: TGTGCCAGCAGTTCCTACTTCGGGACAGGGACGAACACTGAAGCTTTCTTT.

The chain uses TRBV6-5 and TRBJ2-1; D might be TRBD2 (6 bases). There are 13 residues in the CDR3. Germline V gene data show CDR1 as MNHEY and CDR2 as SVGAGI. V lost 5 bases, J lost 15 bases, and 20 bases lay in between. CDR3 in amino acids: CASSGLRDFGRFF. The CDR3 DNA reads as TGTGCCAGCAGTGGGCTTAGGGACTTCGGGAGGTTCTTC.

The CDR3 region is CSVGEAEAFF. DNA of the CDR3: TGCAGCGTTGGGGAGGCTGAAGCTTTCTTT. This sequence joins TRBV29-1 and TRBJ1-1; D not resolved. Trimming pared 4 bases from V and 6 bases from J, leaving 6 bases between. CDR1 SQVTM and CDR2 ANQGSEA come from the germline V gene. The CDR3 totals 10 residues.

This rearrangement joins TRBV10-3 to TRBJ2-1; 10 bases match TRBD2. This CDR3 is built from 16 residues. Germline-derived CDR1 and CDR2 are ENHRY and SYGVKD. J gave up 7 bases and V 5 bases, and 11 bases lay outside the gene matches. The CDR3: CAISPSSSGRENEQFF. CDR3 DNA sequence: TGTGCCATCAGTCCTTCTTCTAGCGGGAGAGAGAATGAGCAGTTCTTC.

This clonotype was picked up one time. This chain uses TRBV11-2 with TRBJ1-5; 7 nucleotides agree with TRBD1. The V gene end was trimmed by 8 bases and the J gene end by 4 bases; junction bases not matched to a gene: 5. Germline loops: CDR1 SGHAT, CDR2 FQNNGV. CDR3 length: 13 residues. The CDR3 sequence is CASRDSGNQPQHF. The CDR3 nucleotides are TGTGCCAGCCGGGACAGCGGGAATCAGCCCCAGCATTTT.

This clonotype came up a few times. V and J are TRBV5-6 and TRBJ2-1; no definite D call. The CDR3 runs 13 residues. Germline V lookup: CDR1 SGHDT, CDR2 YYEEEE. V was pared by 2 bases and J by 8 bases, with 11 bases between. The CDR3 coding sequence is TGTGCCAGCAGCTTTGTACATGGGGATGAGCAGTTCTTC. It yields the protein CASSFVHGDEQFF.

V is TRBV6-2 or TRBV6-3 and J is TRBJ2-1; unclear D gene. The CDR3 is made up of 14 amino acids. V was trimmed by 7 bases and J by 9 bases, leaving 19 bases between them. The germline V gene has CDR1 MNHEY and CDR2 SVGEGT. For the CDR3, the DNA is TGTGCCAGCACCAAGGGTCTTCGCGCTAGTGAGCAGTTCTTC. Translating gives CASTKGLRASEQFF.